This entry features one T cell receptor beta chain sequence. Which antigen it targets is not known. The sample holds no much larger clone one base away, and base qualities are not on file. The CDR3 has 12 amino acids, counting the end cysteine and phenylalanine. Of the read, only the CDR3 DNA is kept; its 36 bases are in frame from base 1. From the germline V gene (reference sequence), CDR1 is MNHEY and CDR2 is SMNVEV. V is shortened by 3 bases, J by 5 bases, and the region joining them spans 8 bases. This sample was taken from a study of shared T cell receptors in the human thymus (TCRdb year 2021). With respect to the entire study: The study examined how self-reactive, shared T-cell receptor alpha chains are generated in the human thymus.

Library preparation was by the immunoSEQ multiplex PCR assay. TCRdb stores this immuneACCESS table with in-frame sequences only. Part of the clones is absent; in the studies checked, under half of the shortfall reflects unresolved V genes, and no reason is known for the rest. Within this sample are about 380,000 clones, with 95% of them counted one time only. The ten largest clonotypes hold 0.015% to 0.02% of the sample. Sequenced material: thymocytes. This receptor was identified in a human donor. This receptor chain uses TRBV27 and TRBJ2-7, with the D gene not clear enough to name. The nucleotides are TGTGCCAGCAGTTTGAAAGGCGACGAGCAGTACTTC. It translates as CASSLKGDEQYF.